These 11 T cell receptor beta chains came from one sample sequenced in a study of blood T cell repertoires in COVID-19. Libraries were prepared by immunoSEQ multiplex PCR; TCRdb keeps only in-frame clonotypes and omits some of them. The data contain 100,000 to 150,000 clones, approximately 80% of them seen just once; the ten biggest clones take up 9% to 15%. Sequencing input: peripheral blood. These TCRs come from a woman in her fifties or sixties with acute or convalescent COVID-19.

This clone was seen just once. This CDR3 is CASSQDPLREEQPQHF. The CDR3 DNA reads as TGCGCCAGCAGCCAAGATCCTCTTCGGGAGGAACAGCCCCAGCATTTT. V usage is TRBV4-1 and J usage is TRBJ1-5, with unresolved D. V lost 0 bases, J lost 7 bases, and 16 bases lay in between. The length of the CDR3 is 16 residues. CDR1 is MGHRA, CDR2 YSYEKL, per germline.

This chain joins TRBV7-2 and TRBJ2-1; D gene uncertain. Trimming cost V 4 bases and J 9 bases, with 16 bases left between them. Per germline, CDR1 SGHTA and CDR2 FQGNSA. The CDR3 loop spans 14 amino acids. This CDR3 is CASSSGSWSGEQFF. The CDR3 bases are TGTGCCAGCAGCTCCGGCTCCTGGTCGGGTGAGCAGTTCTTC.

This CDR3 reads CASSMTGMGTEAFF. Here the CDR3 DNA reads TGTGCCAGCTCAATGACAGGGATGGGAACTGAAGCTTTCTTT. This chain links TRBV18 with TRBJ1-1; TRBD1 agrees at 7 bases. Germline V lookup: CDR1 KGHSH, CDR2 LQKENI. V was pared by 5 bases and J by 5 bases, with 8 bases of the junction left unmatched. The CDR3 runs to 14 residues.

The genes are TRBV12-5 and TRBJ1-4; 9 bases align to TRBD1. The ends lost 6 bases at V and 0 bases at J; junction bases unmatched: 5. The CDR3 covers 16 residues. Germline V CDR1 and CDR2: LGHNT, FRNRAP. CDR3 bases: TGTGCTAGTGGACAGGGGGCGCTTGCAACTAATGAAAAACTGTTTTTT. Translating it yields CASGQGALATNEKLFF.

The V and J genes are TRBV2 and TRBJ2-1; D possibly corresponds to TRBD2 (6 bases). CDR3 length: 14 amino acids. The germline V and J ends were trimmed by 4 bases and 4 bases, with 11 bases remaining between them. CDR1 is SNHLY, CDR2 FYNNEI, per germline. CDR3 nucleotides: TGTGCCAGCAGTGGACTAGTAGGGTACAATGAGCAGTTCTTC. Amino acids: CASSGLVGYNEQFF.

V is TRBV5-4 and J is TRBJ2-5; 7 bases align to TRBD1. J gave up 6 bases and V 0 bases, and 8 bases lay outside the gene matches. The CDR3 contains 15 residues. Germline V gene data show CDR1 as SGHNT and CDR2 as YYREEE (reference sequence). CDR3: CASSLDRQGLQTQYF. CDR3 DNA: TGTGCCAGCAGCTTGGACCGACAGGGTTTGCAGACCCAGTACTTC.

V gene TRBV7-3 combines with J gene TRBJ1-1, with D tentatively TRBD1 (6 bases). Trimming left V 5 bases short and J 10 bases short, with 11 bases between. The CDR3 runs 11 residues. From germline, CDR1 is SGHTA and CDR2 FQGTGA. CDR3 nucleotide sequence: TGTGCCAGCAGCCTAAGGGGGGGAGCTTTCTTT. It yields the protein CASSLRGGAFF.

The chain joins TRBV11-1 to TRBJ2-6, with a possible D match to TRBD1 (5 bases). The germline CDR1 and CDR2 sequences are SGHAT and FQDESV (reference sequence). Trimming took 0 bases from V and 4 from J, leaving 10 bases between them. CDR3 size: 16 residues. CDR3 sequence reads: CASSLAGTGGANVLTF. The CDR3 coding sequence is TGTGCCAGCAGCTTAGCGGGAACAGGAGGGGCCAACGTCCTGACTTTC.

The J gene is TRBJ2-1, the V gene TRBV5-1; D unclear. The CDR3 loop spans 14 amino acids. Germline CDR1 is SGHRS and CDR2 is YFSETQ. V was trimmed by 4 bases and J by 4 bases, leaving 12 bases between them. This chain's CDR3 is CASSMGSPYNEQFF. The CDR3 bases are TGCGCCAGCAGCATGGGAAGCCCGTACAATGAGCAGTTCTTC. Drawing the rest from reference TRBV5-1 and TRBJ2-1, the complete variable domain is KAGVTQTPRYLIKTRGQQVTLSCSPISGHRSVSWYQQTPGQGLQFLFEYFSETQRNKGNFPGRFSGRQFSNSRSEMNVSTLELGDSALYLCASSMGSPYNEQFFGPGTRLTVL.

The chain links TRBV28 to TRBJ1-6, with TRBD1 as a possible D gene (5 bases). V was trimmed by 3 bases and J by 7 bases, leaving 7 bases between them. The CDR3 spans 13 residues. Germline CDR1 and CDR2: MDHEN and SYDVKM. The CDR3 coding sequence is TGTGCCAGCAGTTTCGACAGAAATTCACCCCTCCACTTT. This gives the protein CASSFDRNSPLHF.

The CDR3 nucleotides are TGTGCCAGCAGTTTGAGGAATCAAGAGACCCAGTACTTC. It yields the protein CASSLRNQETQYF. V usage is TRBV12-3 or TRBV12-4 and J usage is TRBJ2-5; D gene uncertain. This CDR3 region has 13 residues. V was clipped by 3 bases and J by 2 bases, with 7 bases between them.